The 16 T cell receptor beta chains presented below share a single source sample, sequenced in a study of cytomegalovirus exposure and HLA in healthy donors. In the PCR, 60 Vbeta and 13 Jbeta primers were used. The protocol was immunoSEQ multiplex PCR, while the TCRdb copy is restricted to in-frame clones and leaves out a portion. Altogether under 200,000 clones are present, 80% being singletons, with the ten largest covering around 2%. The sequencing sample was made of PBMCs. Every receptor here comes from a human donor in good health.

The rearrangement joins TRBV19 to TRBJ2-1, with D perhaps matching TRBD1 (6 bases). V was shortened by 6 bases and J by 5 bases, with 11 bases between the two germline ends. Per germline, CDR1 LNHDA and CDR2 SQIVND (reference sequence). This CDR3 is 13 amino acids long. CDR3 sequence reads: CASRQGFDNEQFF. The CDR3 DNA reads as TGTGCCAGTAGACAGGGTTTCGACAATGAGCAGTTCTTC. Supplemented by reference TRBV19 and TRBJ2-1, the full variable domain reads DGGITQSPKYLFRKEGQNVTLSCEQNLNHDAMYWYRQDPGQGLRLIYYSQIVNDFQKGDIAEGYSVSREKKESFPLTVTSAQKNPTAFYLCASRQGFDNEQFFGPGTRLTVL.

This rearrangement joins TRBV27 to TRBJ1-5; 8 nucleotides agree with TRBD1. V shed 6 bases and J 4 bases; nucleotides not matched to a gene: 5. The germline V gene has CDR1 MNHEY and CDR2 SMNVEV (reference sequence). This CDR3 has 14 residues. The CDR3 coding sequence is TGTGCCAGCAGGTCGGGACAGGTGAATCAGCCCCAGCATTTT. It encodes CASRSGQVNQPQHF.

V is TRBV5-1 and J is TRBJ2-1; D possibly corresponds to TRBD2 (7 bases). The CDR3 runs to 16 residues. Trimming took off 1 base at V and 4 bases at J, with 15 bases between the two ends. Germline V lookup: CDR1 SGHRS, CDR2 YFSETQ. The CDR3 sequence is CASSLWRGPPYNEQFF. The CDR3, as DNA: TGCGCCAGCAGCTTGTGGCGGGGGCCACCTTACAATGAGCAGTTCTTC.

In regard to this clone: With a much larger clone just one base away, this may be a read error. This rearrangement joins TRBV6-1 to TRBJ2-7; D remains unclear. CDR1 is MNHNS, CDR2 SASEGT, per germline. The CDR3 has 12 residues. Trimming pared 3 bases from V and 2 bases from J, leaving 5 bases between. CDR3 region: CASSDRTYEQYF. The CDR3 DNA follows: TGTGCCAGCAGTGACAGAACCTACGAGCAGTACTTC.

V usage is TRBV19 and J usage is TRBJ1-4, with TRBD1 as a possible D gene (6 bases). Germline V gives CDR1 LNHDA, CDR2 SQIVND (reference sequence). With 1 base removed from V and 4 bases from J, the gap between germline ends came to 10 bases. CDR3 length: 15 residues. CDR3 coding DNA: TGTGCCAGTAGTATAGGCCCAGGGGTTAATGAAAAACTGTTTTTT. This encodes CASSIGPGVNEKLFF.

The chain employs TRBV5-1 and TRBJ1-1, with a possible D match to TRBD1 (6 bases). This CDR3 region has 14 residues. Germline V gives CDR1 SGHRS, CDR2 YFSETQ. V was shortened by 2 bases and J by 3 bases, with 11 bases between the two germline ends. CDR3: CASSLTGMDTEAFF. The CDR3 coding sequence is TGCGCCAGCAGCTTAACAGGGATGGACACTGAAGCTTTCTTT.

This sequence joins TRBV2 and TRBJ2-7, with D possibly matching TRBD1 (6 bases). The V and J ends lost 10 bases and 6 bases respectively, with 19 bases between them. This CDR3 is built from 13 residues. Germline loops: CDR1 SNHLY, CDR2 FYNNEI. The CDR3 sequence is CATRTANNVEQYF. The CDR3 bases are TGTGCCACAAGGACAGCTAACAATGTCGAGCAGTACTTC.

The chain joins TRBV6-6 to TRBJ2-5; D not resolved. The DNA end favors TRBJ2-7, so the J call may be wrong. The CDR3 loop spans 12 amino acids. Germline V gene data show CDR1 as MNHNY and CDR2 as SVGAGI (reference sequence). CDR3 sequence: CASSNGAYEQYF. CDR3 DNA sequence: TGTGCCAGCAGTAACGGTGCCTACGAGCAGTACTTC.

The CDR3 DNA sequence: TGTGCCAGCAGCTATAGGGACTTTGAAGCTTTCTTT. Encoded protein: CASSYRDFEAFF. The V call is TRBV13, the J call TRBJ1-1; D is possibly TRBD1 (5 bases). V lost 4 bases to trimming and J lost 7 bases, with 10 bases between them. Per germline, CDR1 PRHDT and CDR2 FYEKMQ (reference sequence). CDR3 length: 12 amino acids.

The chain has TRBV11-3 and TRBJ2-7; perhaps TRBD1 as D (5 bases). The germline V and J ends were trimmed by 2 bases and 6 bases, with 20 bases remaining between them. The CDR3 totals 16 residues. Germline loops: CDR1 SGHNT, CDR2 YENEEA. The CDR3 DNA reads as TGTGCCAGCAGCTTACTTTTAAGTGGCAGGGTCCTCGAGCAGTACTTC. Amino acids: CASSLLLSGRVLEQYF.

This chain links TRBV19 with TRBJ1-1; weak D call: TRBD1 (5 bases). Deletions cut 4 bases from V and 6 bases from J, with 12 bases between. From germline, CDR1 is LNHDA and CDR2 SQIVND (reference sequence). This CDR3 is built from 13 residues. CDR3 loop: CASSTTGGAEAFF. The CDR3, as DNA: TGTGCCAGTAGTACGACCGGGGGGGCTGAAGCTTTCTTT.

The CDR3 protein is CATSRDRPSEIENEQYF. Here the CDR3 DNA reads TGTGCCACCAGCAGAGATCGGCCTAGCGAGATAGAAAACGAGCAGTACTTC. The chain recombines TRBV15 with TRBJ2-7; D might be TRBD2 (6 bases). This CDR3 region has 17 residues. CDR1 is LNHNV and CDR2 is YYDKDF in the germline V gene (reference sequence). The V end lost 0 bases, the J end lost 5 bases, and 20 bases lay between the germline ends.

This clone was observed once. The CDR3 spells CASSLGQVSSYEQYF. CDR3 nucleotides: TGCGCCAGCAGCTTGGGACAGGTGAGCTCCTACGAGCAGTACTTC. This chain connects TRBV5-1 to TRBJ2-7, with D tentatively TRBD1 (6 bases). Germline CDR1 reads SGHRS; CDR2 reads YFSETQ. Trimming shortened V by 0 bases and J by 0 bases, and 10 bases separated the two germline ends. There are 15 residues in the CDR3.

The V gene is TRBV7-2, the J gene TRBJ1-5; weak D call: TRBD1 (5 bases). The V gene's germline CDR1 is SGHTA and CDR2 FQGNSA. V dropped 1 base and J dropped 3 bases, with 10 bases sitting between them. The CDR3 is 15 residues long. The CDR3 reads CASSLVRADNQPQHF. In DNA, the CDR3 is TGTGCCAGCAGCTTAGTCAGGGCAGACAATCAGCCCCAGCATTTT.

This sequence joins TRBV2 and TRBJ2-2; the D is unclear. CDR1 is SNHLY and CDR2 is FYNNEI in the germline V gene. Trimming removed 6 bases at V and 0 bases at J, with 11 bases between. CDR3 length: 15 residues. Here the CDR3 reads CASSLVLANTGELFF. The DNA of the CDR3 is TGTGCCAGCAGCCTCGTCCTCGCGAACACCGGGGAGCTGTTTTTT.

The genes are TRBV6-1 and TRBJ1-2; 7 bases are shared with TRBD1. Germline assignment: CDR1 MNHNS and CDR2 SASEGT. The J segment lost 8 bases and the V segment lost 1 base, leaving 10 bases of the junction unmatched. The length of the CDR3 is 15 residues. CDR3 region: CASSEGVEGARGYTF. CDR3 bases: TGTGCCAGCAGTGAAGGCGTGGAGGGGGCGAGGGGCTACACCTTC.